A selection of T cell receptor beta chains follows, all from one sample in a study of cytotoxic CD8 clonotypes in ibrutinib-treated CLL. Generated by immunoSEQ multiplex PCR, the TCRdb table keeps only in-frame clones and is missing some. This sample has tens of thousands of clones; approximately 57% occur once, and the top ten carry roughly 15%. Sequencing was performed on PBMCs, taken after 12 months of ibrutinib treatment. The receptors shown here come from a human donor with chronic lymphocytic leukemia. CDR3s leave out the opening cysteine and the closing phenylalanine or tryptophan. Each record gives: D gene, V gene, J gene, CDR3 protein. A D gene is named only where the DNA matches it firmly.

D: TRBD2
V: TRBV9
J: TRBJ2-1
CDR3: ASSVVASGRDNEQF

D: -
V: TRBV27
J: TRBJ2-2
CDR3: ASSFVRTANTGELF

D: -
V: TRBV27
J: TRBJ2-7
CDR3: ASSPRLTASYEQY

D: -
V: TRBV28
J: TRBJ2-5
CDR3: ASSSFRGETQY

D: TRBD1
V: TRBV28
J: TRBJ1-1
CDR3: ASSSWTGNTEAF

D: -
V: TRBV6-5
J: TRBJ2-7
CDR3: ASSDRPAYEQY

D: TRBD2
V: TRBV5-1
J: TRBJ2-6
CDR3: ASSSAVLAGVVLT

D: TRBD2
V: TRBV7-9
J: TRBJ2-3
CDR3: ASSLVRGAGLASDTQY

D: -
V: TRBV2
J: TRBJ2-5
CDR3: ASSREFQETQY

D: TRBD1
V: TRBV29-1
J: TRBJ1-1
CDR3: SVTHGQGPFNEAF

D: -
V: TRBV7-8
J: TRBJ1-4
CDR3: ASSLPWEKLF

D: TRBD1
V: TRBV27
J: TRBJ1-4
CDR3: ASSRFGDREPGEKLF

D: -
V: TRBV5-8
J: TRBJ2-3
CDR3: ASSPFGGTDTQY

D: -
V: TRBV27
J: TRBJ1-6
CDR3: ASRRTGSPLH

D: -
V: TRBV19
J: TRBJ1-3
CDR3: ASGRQANSGNTIY

D: TRBD1
V: TRBV7-2
J: TRBJ1-1
CDR3: ASRLDGTVQNTEAF

D: -
V: TRBV11-2
J: TRBJ2-2
CDR3: ASSLASTGELF

D: TRBD2
V: TRBV7-7
J: TRBJ2-5
CDR3: ASSPSGGEETQY

D: TRBD2
V: TRBV11-1
J: TRBJ2-7
CDR3: ASSTLGLAGYEQY

D: -
V: TRBV5-1
J: TRBJ2-1
CDR3: ASSLGSRYEQF

D: -
V: TRBV28
J: TRBJ2-3
CDR3: ASSLGGTGQY

D: -
V: TRBV5-6
J: TRBJ2-7
CDR3: ASSFGKGKEQY

D: -
V: TRBV6-5
J: TRBJ2-3
CDR3: ASSYSTGPGTDTQY

D: -
V: TRBV5-1
J: TRBJ2-1
CDR3: ASSGGVAPYNEQF

D: -
V: TRBV5-1
J: TRBJ1-1
CDR3: ASSIDGLRTEAF

D: -
V: TRBV6-1
J: TRBJ1-2
CDR3: ASSERLYGYT

D: TRBD2
V: TRBV5-1
J: TRBJ2-2
CDR3: ASSHRTSGSNTGELF

D: TRBD2
V: TRBV6-6
J: TRBJ2-2
CDR3: ASSTSGRPTGELF

D: -
V: TRBV7-2
J: TRBJ1-5
CDR3: ASSLGAYSYQPQH

D: -
V: TRBV5-6
J: TRBJ1-1
CDR3: ASSPLRGPGGNKPEAF

D: -
V: TRBV2
J: TRBJ1-1
CDR3: ASSFREGTNFEAF